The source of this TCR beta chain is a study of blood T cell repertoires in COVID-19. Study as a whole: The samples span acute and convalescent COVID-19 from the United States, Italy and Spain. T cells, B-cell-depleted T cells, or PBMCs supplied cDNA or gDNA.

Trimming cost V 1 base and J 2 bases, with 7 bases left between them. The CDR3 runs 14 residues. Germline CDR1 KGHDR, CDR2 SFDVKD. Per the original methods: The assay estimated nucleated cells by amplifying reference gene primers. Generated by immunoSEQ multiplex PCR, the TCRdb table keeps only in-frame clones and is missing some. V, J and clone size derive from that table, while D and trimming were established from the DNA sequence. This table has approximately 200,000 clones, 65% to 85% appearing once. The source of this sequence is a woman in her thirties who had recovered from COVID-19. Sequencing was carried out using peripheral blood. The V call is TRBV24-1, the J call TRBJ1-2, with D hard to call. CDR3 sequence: CATSDFAENYGYTF. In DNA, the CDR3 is TGTGCCACCAGTGATTTCGCGGAAAACTATGGCTACACCTTC.